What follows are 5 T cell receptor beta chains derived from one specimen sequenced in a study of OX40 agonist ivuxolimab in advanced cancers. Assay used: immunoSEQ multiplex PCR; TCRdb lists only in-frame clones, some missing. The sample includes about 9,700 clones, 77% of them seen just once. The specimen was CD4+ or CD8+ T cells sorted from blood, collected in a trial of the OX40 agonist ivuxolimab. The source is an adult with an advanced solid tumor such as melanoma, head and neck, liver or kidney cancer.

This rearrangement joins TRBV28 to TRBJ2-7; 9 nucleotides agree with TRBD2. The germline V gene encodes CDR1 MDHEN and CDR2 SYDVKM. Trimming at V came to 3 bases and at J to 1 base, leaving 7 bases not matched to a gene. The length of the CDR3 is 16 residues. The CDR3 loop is CASSFPTSGTSYEQYF. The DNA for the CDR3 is TGTGCCAGCAGTTTCCCGACTAGCGGAACTTCCTACGAGCAGTACTTC.

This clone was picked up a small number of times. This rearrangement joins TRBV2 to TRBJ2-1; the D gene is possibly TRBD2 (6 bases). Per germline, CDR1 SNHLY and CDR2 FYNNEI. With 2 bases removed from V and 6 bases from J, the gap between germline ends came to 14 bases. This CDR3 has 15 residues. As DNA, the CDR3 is TGTGCCAGCAGTGAAACGGGAGTGGGTATCAATGAGCAGTTCTTC. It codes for CASSETGVGINEQFF.

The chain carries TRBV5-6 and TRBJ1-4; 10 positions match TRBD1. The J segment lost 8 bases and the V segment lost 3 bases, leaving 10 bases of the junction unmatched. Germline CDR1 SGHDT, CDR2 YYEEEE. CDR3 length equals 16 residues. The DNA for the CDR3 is TGTGCCAGCAGCTCTCCCGGGACAGGGGTAGGGGAAAAACTGTTTTTT. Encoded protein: CASSSPGTGVGEKLFF.

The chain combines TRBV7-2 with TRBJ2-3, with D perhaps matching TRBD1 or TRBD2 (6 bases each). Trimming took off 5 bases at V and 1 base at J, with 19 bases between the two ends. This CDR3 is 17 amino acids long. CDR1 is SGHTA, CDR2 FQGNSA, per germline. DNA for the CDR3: TGTGCCAGCAGCACCGACCAGGAAAGGGGGGGCACAGATACGCAGTATTTT. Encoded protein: CASSTDQERGGTDTQYF.

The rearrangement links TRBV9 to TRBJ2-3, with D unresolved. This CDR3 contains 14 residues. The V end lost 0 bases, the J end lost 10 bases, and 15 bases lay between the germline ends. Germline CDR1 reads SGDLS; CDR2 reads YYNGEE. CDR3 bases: TGTGCCAGCAGCGTAGAAGGTCCCGGCCCTGCGCAGTATTTT. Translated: CASSVEGPGPAQYF.